The 5 T cell receptor beta chains in this list originate from one sample, sequenced in a study of beta chain features in type 1 diabetes. Study conclusions and caveats: Shorter TCRB CDR3s, moderately but significantly so, marked every one of the four CD4+ subsets in Type 1 diabetes patients.

Isolated RNA was reverse transcribed in full, so expressed TCRB transcripts were sequenced. Sequencing used immunoSEQ multiplex PCR; TCRdb keeps in-frame clones, though not all of them. Of about 650,000 clones in the sample, 9.5% to 15% were seen once. No antigen has been identified for these receptors. Sequenced sample: naive CD4+ T cells from blood. The receptors were sampled from a man aged 25 to 40 with type 1 diabetes.

The chain couples TRBV5-1 to TRBJ1-1; the match to TRBD1 covers 9 bases. J lost 7 bases, V lost 4 bases, and 8 bases had no gene match. This CDR3 comprises 14 residues. Germline loops: CDR1 SGHRS, CDR2 YFSETQ. The CDR3 region has the DNA TGCGCCAGCAGCCCATGGGACAGGGTTGGTGAAGCTTTCTTT. It encodes CASSPWDRVGEAFF.

The chain is built from TRBV18 and TRBJ2-5, with D maybe TRBD2 (5 bases). The germline gives CDR1 KGHSH, CDR2 LQKENI. The CDR3 covers 14 residues. V shed 3 bases and J shed 5 bases, with 13 bases lying between them. The CDR3 spells CASSPRRAGETQYF. The CDR3, as DNA: TGTGCCAGCTCACCCAGGCGGGCCGGGGAGACCCAGTACTTC.

The table lists this clone with a few counts. The rearrangement uses TRBV7-9 and TRBJ1-1, with D unclear. V was shortened by 4 bases and J by 8 bases, with 11 bases between the two germline ends. CDR1 and CDR2 (germline): SEHNR, FQNEAQ (reference sequence). The CDR3 is 12 residues long. The CDR3 loop is CASSSEDGEAFF. The CDR3 DNA is TGTGCCAGCAGCTCCGAGGACGGCGAAGCTTTCTTT.

This clone has a handful of counts. The J gene is TRBJ1-1, the V gene TRBV5-6; 7 bases align to TRBD1. There are 14 residues in the CDR3. J gave up 1 base and V 4 bases, and 4 bases lay outside the gene matches. Germline V gives CDR1 SGHDT, CDR2 YYEEEE. For the CDR3, the DNA is TGTGCCAGCAGCGACGGGACAGCGAACACTGAAGCTTTCTTT. Translation gives CASSDGTANTEAFF. The complete variable domain, with remaining parts taken from reference TRBV5-6 and TRBJ1-1, reads DAGVTQSPTHLIKTRGQQVTLRCSPKSGHDTVSWYQQALGQGPQFIFQYYEEEERQRGNFPDRFSGHQFPNYSSELNVNALLLGDSALYLCASSDGTANTEAFFGQGTRLTVV.

The genes are TRBV6-5 and TRBJ2-7, with TRBD2 matching 7 bases. The CDR3 is 13 residues long. With 6 bases clipped from V and 5 bases from J, the junction kept 7 bases outside the gene matches. From germline, CDR1 is MNHEY and CDR2 SVGAGI. The DNA for the CDR3 is TGTGCCAGCAGCAAAGAGGCGGGGGACGAGCAGTACTTC. This codes for CASSKEAGDEQYF.